The source of this TCR beta chain is a study of neurological immune-mediated disorders. As to time point: technical triplicate 3. Unsorted libraries were generated from 2 million PBMCs. These cells had been stored in RNAlater at -80 C. With respect to this clonotype: Its antigen is not identified. With a much larger clone just one base away, this may be a read error.

Whole-study results and caveats: The most TCR clonal expansion was seen in HTLV-1-associated myelopathy, whereas the least was seen in multiple sclerosis, below the level in healthy controls. No expanded-clone CDR3 amino acid sequence recurred across subjects, suggesting private TCR-beta repertoires.

As for the cDNA, it was generated by 5'RACE with 10-nucleotide random UMIs. A single record per CDR3 protein comes from TCRdb applying MiXCR to the 5' RACE reads. The sample contains around 47,000 distinct CDR3 sequences, 20% to 25% of which appear only once. Germline-derived CDR1 and CDR2 are MNHEY and SVGAGI. This CDR3 comprises 13 residues. Trimming pared 5 bases from V and 7 bases from J, leaving 14 bases between. The sample comprised PBMCs. The TCR comes from a man aged 60 to 75 with HTLV-1-associated myelopathy (HAM/TSP). The rearrangement links TRBV6-5 to TRBJ1-2; a possible D gene is TRBD1 (6 bases). The CDR3 DNA reads TGTGCCAGCAGTACCGAAGGGGGTGCTGGCTACACCTTC. Translated: CASSTEGGAGYTF.